The 10 T cell receptor beta chains presented below share a single source sample, sequenced in a study of blood T cells in healthy people across ages. Through a sample-barcoded 5' primer and a J-beta primer mix, a second PCR was run for roughly 7 to 11 cycles. In TCRdb, the 5' RACE reads were re-called with MiXCR into one record per CDR3 protein. The top ten clones hold about 21% of a sample with fewer than 2 million distinct CDR3 sequences, around 40% of them seen once. Material for sequencing was blood. The receptors stem from a human donor in good health.

This chain uses TRBV11-3 with TRBJ1-1, with 7 bases matching TRBD1. V dropped 8 bases and J dropped 8; count of bases not matched to a gene: 14. The length of the CDR3 is 14 residues. Germline loops: CDR1 SGHNT, CDR2 YENEEA. The CDR3 DNA follows: TGTGCCAGCGCGCAAATACAGGGGCGATCAGAAGCTTTCTTT. Translation: CASAQIQGRSEAFF. Together with reference TRBV11-3 and TRBJ1-1, the CDR3 gives the full variable domain: EAGVVQSPRYKIIEKKQPVAFWCNPISGHNTLYWYLQNLGQGPELLIRYENEEAVDDSQLPKDRFSAERLKGVDSTLKIQPAELGDSAVYLCASAQIQGRSEAFFGQGTRLTVV.

This chain uses TRBV21-1 with TRBJ2-7; the table's D gene call, TRBD1, was not cross checked with the DNA. TRBV21-1 represents a pseudogene. The length of the CDR3 is 16 residues. In DNA, the CDR3 is TGTGCCAGCAGCAAACGACCCGGGAGGTGGGGCTACGAGCAGTACTTC. Translated, it gives CASSKRPGRWGYEQYF.

The V and J genes are TRBV9 and TRBJ2-5, with D tentatively TRBD2 (7 bases). Germline CDR1 and CDR2: SGDLS and YYNGEE. V was trimmed by 3 bases and J by 5 bases, leaving 14 bases between them. This CDR3 has 14 amino acids. CDR3 sequence (DNA): TGTGCCAGCAGCGGGCTGGGGGGGGCGGAGACCCAGTACTTC. This gives the protein CASSGLGGAETQYF. The full variable domain, rest sourced from reference TRBV9 and TRBJ2-5, is DSGVTQTPKHLITATGQRVTLRCSPRSGDLSVYWYQQSLDQGLQFLIQYYNGEERAKGNILERFSAQQFPDLHSELNLSSLELGDSALYFCASSGLGGAETQYFGPGTRLLVL.

V and J are TRBV7-2 and TRBJ2-5, with TRBD2 as a possible D gene (7 bases). Trimming removed 5 bases from V and 5 bases from J, with 24 bases in between. Germline V lookup: CDR1 SGHTA, CDR2 FQGNSA. This CDR3 contains 17 residues. The DNA for the CDR3 is TGTGCCAGCAGCCGCCCCTACGTAGGGGGGGCGCGGGAGACCCAGTACTTC. Translation: CASSRPYVGGARETQYF.

The chain recombines TRBV4-1 with TRBJ2-1, with 13 positions matching TRBD2. With V trimmed by 1 base and J by 9 bases, 6 bases remained unmatched. Per the germline V gene, CDR1 is MGHRA and CDR2 is YSYEKL. CDR3 length: 16 residues. DNA of the CDR3: TGCGCCAGCAGCCAAGGACCTGGGACTAGCGGGGTTGAGCAGTTCTTC. Protein sequence: CASSQGPGTSGVEQFF.

Of note for this clonotype: An end of the junction does not agree with germline; a read error may underlie this. The chain links TRBV6-2 or TRBV6-3 to TRBJ2-4, with D unclear. TRBJ2-7 matches the DNA end more closely, so the J call is doubtful. Germline assignment: CDR1 MNHEY and CDR2 SVGEGT. This CDR3 is 11 amino acids long. In nucleotides, the CDR3 is TGTACCAGCAGTTATCCCTACGAGCAGTACTTC. This encodes CTSSYPYEQYF.

The rearrangement uses TRBV6-5 and TRBJ2-7, with D perhaps TRBD1 or TRBD2 (6 bases each). Trimming took off 2 bases at V and 1 base at J, with 24 bases between the two ends. Germline CDR1 and CDR2: MNHEY and SVGAGI. The CDR3 runs to 19 residues. This CDR3 is CASSYTTWVDGGSSYEQYF. CDR3 in DNA: TGTGCCAGCAGTTACACTACCTGGGTGGACGGGGGCTCATCCTACGAGCAGTACTTC.

This chain uses TRBV6-6 with TRBJ2-7; 9 nucleotides match TRBD2. V shed 6 bases, J shed 3 bases, and the junction held 9 bases outside the gene matches. This CDR3 is 15 amino acids long. Germline-derived CDR1 and CDR2 are MNHNY and SVGAGI (reference sequence). CDR3 in DNA: TGTGCCAGCAGCCAAGGAGCGGGGGGCCGCTACGAGCAGTACTTC. It codes for CASSQGAGGRYEQYF.

The V call is TRBV25-1, the J call TRBJ2-5; the D gene is possibly TRBD2 (5 bases). Germline CDR1 reads MGHDK; CDR2 reads SYGVNS. There are 16 residues in the CDR3. With 0 bases removed from V and 11 bases from J, the gap between germline ends came to 22 bases. The CDR3 bases are TGTGCCAGCAGTGAATATTACAGCGGCGAAGGGTGGGAGCAGTACTTC. Protein sequence: CASSEYYSGEGWEQYF.

The chain couples TRBV13 to TRBJ2-5; D possibly uses TRBD1 or TRBD2 (5 bases each). Germline CDR1 reads PRHDT; CDR2 reads FYEKMQ (reference sequence). Between the trimmed V and J ends, which lost 11 bases and 11 bases, there was a span of 21 bases. This CDR3 spans 12 amino acids. The CDR3, as DNA: TGTGCCGGAAGAAAGAGGGGTAATGAGCAGTACTTC. Encoded protein: CAGRKRGNEQYF.